This TCR beta chain was observed in a study of cytomegalovirus exposure and HLA in healthy donors. At the level of the study: Approximately 85 million unique TCRs from HLA-typed donors made up an early data release.

The PCR used 60 Vbeta and 13 Jbeta primers. Assay used: immunoSEQ multiplex PCR; TCRdb lists only in-frame clones, some missing. Here the sample spans around 150,000 clones, 70% to 85% being singletons. The CDR3 is made up of 15 amino acids. The germline CDR1 and CDR2 sequences are SGHAT and FQNNGV. V gave up 1 base and J gave up 6 bases; unmatched junction bases: 7. Concerning this clone itself: The antigen remains unidentified.

General observations from the study: Presence/absence comparisons presumed near-even sequencing depth among donors. Available immune exposure information was restricted to CMV serostatus only.

The rearrangement links TRBV11-2 to TRBJ2-7, with 9 bases aligning to TRBD1. This receptor was identified in a man aged 35-49 years in good health and CMV-seronegative. The sample consisted of PBMCs. DNA for the CDR3: TGTGCCAGCAGCTTAGGCACAGGGGGCGCGGGCGAGCAGTACTTC. Its protein is CASSLGTGGAGEQYF.